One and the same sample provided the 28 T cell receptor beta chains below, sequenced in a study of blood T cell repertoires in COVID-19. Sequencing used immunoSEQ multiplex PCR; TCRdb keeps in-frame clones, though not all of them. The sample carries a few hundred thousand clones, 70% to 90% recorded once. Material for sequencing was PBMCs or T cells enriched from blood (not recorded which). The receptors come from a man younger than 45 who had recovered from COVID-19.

This CDR3 reads CASSPWTGELYGYTF. The CDR3 coding sequence is TGTGCCAGCAGCCCCTGGACAGGGGAGCTCTATGGCTACACCTTC. The chain has TRBV9 and TRBJ1-2; 9 bases match TRBD1. Germline V CDR1 and CDR2: SGDLS, YYNGEE. Trimming took 4 bases from V and 4 from J; bases not matched to a gene: 8. CDR3 length: 15 amino acids.

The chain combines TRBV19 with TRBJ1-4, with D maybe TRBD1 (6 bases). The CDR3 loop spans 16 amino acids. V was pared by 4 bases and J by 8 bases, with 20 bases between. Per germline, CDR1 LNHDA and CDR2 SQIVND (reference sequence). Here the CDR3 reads CASSTRTVSGGEKLFF. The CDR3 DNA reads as TGTGCCAGTAGTACGCGGACAGTTTCAGGAGGCGAAAAACTGTTTTTT.

CDR3 amino acids: CASSPLTKRETQYF. Here the CDR3 DNA reads TGTGCCAGTAGCCCCTTGACGAAGCGAGAGACCCAGTACTTC. The chain links TRBV19 to TRBJ2-5, with no clear D. CDR3 size: 14 residues. The V end lost 6 bases, the J end lost 4 bases, and 15 bases lay between the germline ends. Germline V gene sequence: CDR1 LNHDA, CDR2 SQIVND (reference sequence).

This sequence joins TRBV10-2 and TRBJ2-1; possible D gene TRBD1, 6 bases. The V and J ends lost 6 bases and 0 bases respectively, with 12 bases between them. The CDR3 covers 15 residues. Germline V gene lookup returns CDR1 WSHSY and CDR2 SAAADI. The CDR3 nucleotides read TGCGCCAGCAGGGGGGCCGTCAGCTCCTACAATGAGCAGTTCTTC. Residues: CASRGAVSSYNEQFF.

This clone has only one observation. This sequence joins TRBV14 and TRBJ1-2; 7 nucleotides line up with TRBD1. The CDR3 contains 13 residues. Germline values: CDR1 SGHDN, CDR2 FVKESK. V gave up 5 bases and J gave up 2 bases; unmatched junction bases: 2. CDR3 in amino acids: CASSDRVNYGYTF. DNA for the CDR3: TGTGCCAGCAGCGACAGGGTAAACTATGGCTACACCTTC.

The CDR3 is CASSPPNTDTQYF. The CDR3 DNA sequence: TGTGCCAGCAGCCCACCTAACACAGATACGCAGTATTTT. V usage is TRBV14 and J usage is TRBJ2-3, with D hard to call. V lost 4 bases to trimming and J lost 2 bases, with 7 bases between them. This CDR3 comprises 13 residues. Germline CDR1 SGHDN, CDR2 FVKESK.

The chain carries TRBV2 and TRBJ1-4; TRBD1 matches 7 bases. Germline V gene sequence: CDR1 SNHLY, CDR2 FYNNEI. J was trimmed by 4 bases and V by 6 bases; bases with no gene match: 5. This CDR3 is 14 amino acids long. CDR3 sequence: CASRKDRNNEKLFF. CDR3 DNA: TGTGCCAGCAGGAAGGACAGGAATAATGAAAAACTGTTTTTT.

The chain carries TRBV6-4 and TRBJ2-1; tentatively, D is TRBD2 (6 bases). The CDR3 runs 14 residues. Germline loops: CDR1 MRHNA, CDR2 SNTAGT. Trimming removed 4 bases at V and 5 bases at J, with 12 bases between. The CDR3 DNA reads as TGTGCCAGCAGTGCCATCGGGGGAAACAATGAGCAGTTCTTC. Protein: CASSAIGGNNEQFF.

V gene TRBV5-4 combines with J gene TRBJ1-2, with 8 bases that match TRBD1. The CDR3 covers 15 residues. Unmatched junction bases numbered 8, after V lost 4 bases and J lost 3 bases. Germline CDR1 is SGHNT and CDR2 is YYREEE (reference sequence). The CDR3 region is CASSPKKQGDYGYTF. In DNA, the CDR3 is TGTGCCAGCAGCCCCAAAAAACAGGGGGACTATGGCTACACCTTC.

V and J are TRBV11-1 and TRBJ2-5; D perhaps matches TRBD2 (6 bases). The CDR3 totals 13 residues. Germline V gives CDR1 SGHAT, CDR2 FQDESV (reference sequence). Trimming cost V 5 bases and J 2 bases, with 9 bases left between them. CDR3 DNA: TGTGCCAGCAGCGTGGGACTTCAAGAGACCCAGTACTTC. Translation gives CASSVGLQETQYF.

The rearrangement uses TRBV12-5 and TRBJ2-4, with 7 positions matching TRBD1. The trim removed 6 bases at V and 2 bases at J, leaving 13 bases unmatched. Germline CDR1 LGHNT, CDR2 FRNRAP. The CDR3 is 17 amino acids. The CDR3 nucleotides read TGTGCTAGTGGGTACCACCGGGACAGAACATCCAAAAACATTCAGTACTTC. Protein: CASGYHRDRTSKNIQYF.

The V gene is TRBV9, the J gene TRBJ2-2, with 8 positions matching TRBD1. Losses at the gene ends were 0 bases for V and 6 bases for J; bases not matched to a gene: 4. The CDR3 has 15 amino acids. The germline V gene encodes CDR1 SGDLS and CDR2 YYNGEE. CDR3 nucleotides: TGTGCCAGCAGCGTAGAGGACAGGGAGGCCGGGGAGCTGTTTTTT. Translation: CASSVEDREAGELFF.

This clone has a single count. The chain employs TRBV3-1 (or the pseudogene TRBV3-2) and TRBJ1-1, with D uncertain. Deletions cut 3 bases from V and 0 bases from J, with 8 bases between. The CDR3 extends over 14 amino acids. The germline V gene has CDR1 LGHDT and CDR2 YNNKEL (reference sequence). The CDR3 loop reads CASSQGRVNTEAFF. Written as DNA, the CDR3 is TGTGCCAGCAGCCAGGGCAGAGTGAACACTGAAGCTTTCTTT.

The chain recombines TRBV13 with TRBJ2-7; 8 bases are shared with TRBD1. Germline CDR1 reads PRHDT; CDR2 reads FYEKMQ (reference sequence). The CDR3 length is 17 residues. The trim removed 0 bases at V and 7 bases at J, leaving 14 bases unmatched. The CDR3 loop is CASSLGFGRTGSGEQYF. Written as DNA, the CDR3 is TGTGCCAGCAGCTTAGGGTTCGGTAGGACAGGGTCTGGGGAGCAGTACTTC.

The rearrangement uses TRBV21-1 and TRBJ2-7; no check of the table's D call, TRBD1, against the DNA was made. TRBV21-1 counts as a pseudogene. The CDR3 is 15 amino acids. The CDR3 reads CASSNLQGASYEQYF. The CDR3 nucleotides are TGTGCCAGCAGCAATTTACAGGGGGCCTCGTACGAGCAGTACTTC.

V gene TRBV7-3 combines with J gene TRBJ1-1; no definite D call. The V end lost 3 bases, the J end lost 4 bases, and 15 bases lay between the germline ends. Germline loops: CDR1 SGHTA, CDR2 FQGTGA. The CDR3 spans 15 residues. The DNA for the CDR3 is TGTGCCAGCAGCTTGACCCAGGATAAGACCACTGAAGCTTTCTTT. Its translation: CASSLTQDKTTEAFF.

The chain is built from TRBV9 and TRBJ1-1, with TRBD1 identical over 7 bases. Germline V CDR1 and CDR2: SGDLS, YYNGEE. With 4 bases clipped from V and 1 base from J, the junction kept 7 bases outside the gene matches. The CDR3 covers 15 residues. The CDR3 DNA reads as TGTGCCAGCAGCCTAAGACAGGGCCCGAACACTGAAGCTTTCTTT. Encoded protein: CASSLRQGPNTEAFF.

CDR3 region: CASTETSQAYEQYF. CDR3 in DNA: TGTGCCAGCACTGAGACTAGCCAGGCCTACGAGCAGTACTTC. The chain carries TRBV2 and TRBJ2-7; 7 bases line up with TRBD2. Germline CDR1 and CDR2: SNHLY and FYNNEI. V lost 7 bases to trimming and J lost 2 bases; unmatched junction nucleotides: 8. The CDR3 length is 14 residues. Supplemented by reference TRBV2 and TRBJ2-7, the full variable domain reads EPEVTQTPSHQVTQMGQEVILRCVPISNHLYFYWYRQILGQKVEFLVSFYNNEISEKSEIFDDQFSVERPDGSNFTLKIRSTKLEDSAMYFCASTETSQAYEQYFGPGTRLTVT.

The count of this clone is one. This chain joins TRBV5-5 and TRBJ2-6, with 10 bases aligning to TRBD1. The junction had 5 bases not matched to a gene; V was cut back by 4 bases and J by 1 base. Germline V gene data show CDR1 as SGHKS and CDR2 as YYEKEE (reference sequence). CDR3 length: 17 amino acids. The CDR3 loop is CASSPGQGVSGANVLTF. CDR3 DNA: TGTGCCAGCAGCCCTGGACAGGGGGTGTCTGGGGCCAACGTCCTGACTTTC.

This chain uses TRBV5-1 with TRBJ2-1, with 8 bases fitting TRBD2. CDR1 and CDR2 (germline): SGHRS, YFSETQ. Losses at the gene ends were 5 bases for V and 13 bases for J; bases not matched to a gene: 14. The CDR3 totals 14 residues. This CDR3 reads CASSPGFAGGEQFF. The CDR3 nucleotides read TGCGCCAGCAGTCCGGGGTTTGCGGGGGGAGAACAGTTCTTC.

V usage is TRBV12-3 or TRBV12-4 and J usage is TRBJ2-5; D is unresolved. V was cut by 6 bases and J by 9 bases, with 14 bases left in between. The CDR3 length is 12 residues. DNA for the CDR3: TGTGCCAGCAGCCCGACGGGTTGGGCCCAGTACTTC. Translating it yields CASSPTGWAQYF.

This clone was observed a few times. The CDR3 DNA reads as TGTGCCAGCAGTTTATTTGCGGTACTCGGGAATTCACCCCTCCACTTT. Translation gives CASSLFAVLGNSPLHF. The J gene is TRBJ1-6, the V gene TRBV27; D not certain. V shed 1 base and J shed 7 bases, with 14 bases lying between them. The CDR3 covers 16 residues. The germline CDR1 and CDR2 sequences are MNHEY and SMNVEV (reference sequence).

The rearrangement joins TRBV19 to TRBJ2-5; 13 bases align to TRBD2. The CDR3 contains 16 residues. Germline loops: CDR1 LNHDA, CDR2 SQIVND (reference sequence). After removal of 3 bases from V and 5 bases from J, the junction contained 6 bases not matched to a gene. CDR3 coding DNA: TGTGCCAGTAGTATCCGGACTAGCGGGGGAAGGGAGACCCAGTACTTC. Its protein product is CASSIRTSGGRETQYF.

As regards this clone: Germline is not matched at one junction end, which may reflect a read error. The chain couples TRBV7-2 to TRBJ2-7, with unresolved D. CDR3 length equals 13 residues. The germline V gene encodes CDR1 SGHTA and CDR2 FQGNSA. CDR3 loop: CASSIAPEHEQYF. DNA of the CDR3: TGTGCCAGCAGCATAGCCCCCGAGCACGAGCAGTACTTC. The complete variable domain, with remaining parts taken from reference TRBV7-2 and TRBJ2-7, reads GAGVSQSPSNKVTEKGKDVELRCDPISGHTALYWYRQSLGQGLEFLIYFQGNSAPDKSGLPSDRFSAERTGGSVSTLTIQRTQQEDSAVYLCASSIAPEHEQYFGPGTRLTVT.

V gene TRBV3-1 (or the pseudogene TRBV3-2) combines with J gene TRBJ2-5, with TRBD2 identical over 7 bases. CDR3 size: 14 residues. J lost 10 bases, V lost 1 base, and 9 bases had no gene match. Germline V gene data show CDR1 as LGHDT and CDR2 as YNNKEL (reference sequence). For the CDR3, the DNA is TGTGCCAGCAGCCAAGCTGCGACTCGGGGGGACCAGTACTTC. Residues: CASSQAATRGDQYF.

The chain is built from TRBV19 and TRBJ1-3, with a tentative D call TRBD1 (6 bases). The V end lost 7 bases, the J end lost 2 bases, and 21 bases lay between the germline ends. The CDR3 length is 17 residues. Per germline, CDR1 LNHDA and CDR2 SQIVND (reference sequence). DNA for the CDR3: TGTGCCAGTACTTCACGGACAGCCAATCGCCCTGGAAACACCATATATTTT. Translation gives CASTSRTANRPGNTIYF.

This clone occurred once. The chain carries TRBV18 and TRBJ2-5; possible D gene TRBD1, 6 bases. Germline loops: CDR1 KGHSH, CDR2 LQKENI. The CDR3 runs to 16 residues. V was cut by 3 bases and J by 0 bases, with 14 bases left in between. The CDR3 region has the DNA TGTGCCAGCTCACCGGAGGACAGAGTACACCAAGAGACCCAGTACTTC. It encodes CASSPEDRVHQETQYF. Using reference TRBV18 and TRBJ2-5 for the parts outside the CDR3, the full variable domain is NAGVMQNPRHLVRRRGQEARLRCSPMKGHSHVYWYRQLPEEGLKFMVYLQKENIIDESGMPKERFSAEFPKEGPSILRIQQVVRGDSAAYFCASSPEDRVHQETQYFGPGTRLLVL.

The CDR3 loop reads CASSPPGGSSQPQHF. CDR3 nucleotides: TGTGCCAGCTCACCACCGGGGGGGTCGAGTCAGCCCCAGCATTTT. The J gene is TRBJ1-5, the V gene TRBV18, with a possible D match to TRBD1 (5 bases). The V gene lost 0 bases and the J gene lost 6 bases, with 12 bases spanning the gap. In germline, CDR1 is KGHSH, CDR2 LQKENI. The CDR3 runs 15 residues.